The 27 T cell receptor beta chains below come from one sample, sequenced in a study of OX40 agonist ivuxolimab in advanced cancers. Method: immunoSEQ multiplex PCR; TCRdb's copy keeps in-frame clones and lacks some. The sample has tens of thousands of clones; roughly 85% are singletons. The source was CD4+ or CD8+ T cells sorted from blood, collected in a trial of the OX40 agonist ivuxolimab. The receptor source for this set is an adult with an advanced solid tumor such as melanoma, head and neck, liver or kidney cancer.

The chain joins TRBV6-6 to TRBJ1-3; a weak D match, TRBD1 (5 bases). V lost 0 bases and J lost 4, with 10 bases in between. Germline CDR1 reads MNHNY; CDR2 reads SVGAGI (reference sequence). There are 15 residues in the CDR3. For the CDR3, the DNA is TGTGCCAGCAGTTACTCCCCGGGGGGAGGAAACACCATATATTTT. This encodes CASSYSPGGGNTIYF.

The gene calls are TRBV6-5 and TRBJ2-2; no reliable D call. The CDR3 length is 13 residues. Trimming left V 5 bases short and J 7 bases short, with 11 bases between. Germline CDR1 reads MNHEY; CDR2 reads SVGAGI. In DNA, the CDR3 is TGTGCCAGCAGTCGCGATAGTGACGGGGAGCTGTTTTTT. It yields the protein CASSRDSDGELFF.

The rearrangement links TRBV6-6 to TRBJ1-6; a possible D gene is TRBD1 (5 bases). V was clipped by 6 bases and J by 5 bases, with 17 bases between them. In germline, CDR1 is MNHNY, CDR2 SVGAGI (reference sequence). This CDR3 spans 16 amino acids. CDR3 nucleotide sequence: TGTGCCAGCAGCCCATCCGGGGGTAATAATAATTCACCCCTCCACTTT. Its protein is CASSPSGGNNNSPLHF.

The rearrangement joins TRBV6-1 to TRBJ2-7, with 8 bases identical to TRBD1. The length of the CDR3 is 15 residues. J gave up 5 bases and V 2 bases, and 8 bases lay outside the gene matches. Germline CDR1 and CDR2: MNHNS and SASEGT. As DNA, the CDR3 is TGTGCCAGCAGTGAAACTGGACAGGGCTTTCACGAGCAGTACTTC. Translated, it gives CASSETGQGFHEQYF.

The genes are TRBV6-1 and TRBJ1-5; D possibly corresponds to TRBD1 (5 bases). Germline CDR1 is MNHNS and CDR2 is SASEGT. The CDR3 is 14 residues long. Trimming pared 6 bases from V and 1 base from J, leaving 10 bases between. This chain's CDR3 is CASRSRVSNQPQHF. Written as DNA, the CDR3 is TGTGCCAGCAGGTCCAGGGTGAGCAATCAGCCCCAGCATTTT.

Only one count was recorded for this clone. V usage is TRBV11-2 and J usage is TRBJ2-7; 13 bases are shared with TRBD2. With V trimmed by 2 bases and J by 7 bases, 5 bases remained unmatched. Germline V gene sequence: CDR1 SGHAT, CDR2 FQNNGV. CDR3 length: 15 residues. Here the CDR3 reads CASSLRTSGSREQYF. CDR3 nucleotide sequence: TGTGCCAGCAGCTTAAGGACTAGCGGGAGTCGTGAGCAGTACTTC.

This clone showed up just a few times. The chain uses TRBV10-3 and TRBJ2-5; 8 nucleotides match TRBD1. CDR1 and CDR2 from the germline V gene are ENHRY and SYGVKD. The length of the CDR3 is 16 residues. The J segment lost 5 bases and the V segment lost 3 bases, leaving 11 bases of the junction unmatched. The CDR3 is CAISDYGQGRAETQYF. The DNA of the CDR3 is TGTGCCATCAGTGACTATGGACAGGGTAGGGCGGAGACCCAGTACTTC.

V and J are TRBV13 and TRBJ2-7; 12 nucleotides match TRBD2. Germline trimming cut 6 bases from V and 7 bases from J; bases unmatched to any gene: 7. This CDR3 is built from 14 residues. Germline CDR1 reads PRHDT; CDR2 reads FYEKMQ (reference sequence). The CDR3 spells CASSRLAGVGEQYF. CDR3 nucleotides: TGTGCCAGCAGTCGACTAGCGGGAGTGGGGGAGCAGTACTTC.

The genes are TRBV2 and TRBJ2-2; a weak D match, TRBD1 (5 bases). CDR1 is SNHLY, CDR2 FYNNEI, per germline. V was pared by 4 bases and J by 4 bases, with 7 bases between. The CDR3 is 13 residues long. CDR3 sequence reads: CASSGQRTGELFF. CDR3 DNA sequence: TGTGCCAGCAGTGGACAGCGCACCGGGGAGCTGTTTTTT.

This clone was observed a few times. Here the CDR3 reads CASSPQTPSGSFDTQYF. The CDR3 DNA reads TGTGCCAGCTCACCACAAACCCCCAGCGGTTCGTTTGATACGCAGTATTTT. V gene TRBV18 combines with J gene TRBJ2-3; possible D gene TRBD2, 5 bases. From germline, CDR1 is KGHSH and CDR2 LQKENI. This CDR3 comprises 17 residues. Trimming cost V 1 base and J 6 bases, with 20 bases left between them. Full variable domain (remainder filled in from reference TRBV18 and TRBJ2-3): NAGVMQNPRHLVRRRGQEARLRCSPMKGHSHVYWYRQLPEEGLKFMVYLQKENIIDESGMPKERFSAEFPKEGPSILRIQQVVRGDSAAYFCASSPQTPSGSFDTQYFGPGTRLTVL.

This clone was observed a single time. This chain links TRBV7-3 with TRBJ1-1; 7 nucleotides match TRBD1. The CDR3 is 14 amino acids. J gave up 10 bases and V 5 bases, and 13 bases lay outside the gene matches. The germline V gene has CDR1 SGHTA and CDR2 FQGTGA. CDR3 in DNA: TGTGCCAGCAGCCCCACCCAGGGGGGGACGGTAGCTTTCTTT. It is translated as CASSPTQGGTVAFF.

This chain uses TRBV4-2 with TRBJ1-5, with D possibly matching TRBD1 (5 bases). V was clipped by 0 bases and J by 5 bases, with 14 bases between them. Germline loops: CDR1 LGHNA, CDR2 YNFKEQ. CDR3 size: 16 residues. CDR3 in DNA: TGTGCCAGCAGCCAAGAAAGTGGGACCCGATATCAGCCCCAGCATTTT. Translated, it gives CASSQESGTRYQPQHF.

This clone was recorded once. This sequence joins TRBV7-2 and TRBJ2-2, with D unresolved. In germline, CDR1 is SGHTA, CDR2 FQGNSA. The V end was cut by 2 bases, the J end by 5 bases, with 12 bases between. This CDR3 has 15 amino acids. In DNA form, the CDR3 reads TGTGCCAGCAGCTTATATAACAGCCTTACCGGGGAGCTGTTTTTT. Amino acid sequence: CASSLYNSLTGELFF. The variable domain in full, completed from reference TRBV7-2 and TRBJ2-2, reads GAGVSQSPSNKVTEKGKDVELRCDPISGHTALYWYRQSLGQGLEFLIYFQGNSAPDKSGLPSDRFSAERTGGSVSTLTIQRTQQEDSAVYLCASSLYNSLTGELFFGEGSRLTVL.

The CDR3 DNA reads TGTGCCAGCAGCTCGGACGGGATGGCAGATACGCAGTATTTT. This codes for CASSSDGMADTQYF. V and J are TRBV5-6 and TRBJ2-3; perhaps TRBD2 as D (5 bases). This CDR3 comprises 14 residues. CDR1 is SGHDT and CDR2 is YYEEEE in the germline V gene. The germline V and J ends were trimmed by 3 bases and 4 bases, with 12 bases remaining between them.

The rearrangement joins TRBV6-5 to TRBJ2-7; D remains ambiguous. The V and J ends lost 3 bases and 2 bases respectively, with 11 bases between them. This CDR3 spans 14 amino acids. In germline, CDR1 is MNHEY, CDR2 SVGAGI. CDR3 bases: TGTGCCAGCAGTTATGGGCTGAGTGCCTACGAGCAGTACTTC. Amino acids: CASSYGLSAYEQYF.

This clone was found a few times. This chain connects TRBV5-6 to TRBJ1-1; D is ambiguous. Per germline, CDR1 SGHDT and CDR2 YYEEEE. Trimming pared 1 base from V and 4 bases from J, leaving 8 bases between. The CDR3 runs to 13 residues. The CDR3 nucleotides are TGTGCCAGCAGCTTGTTTAAGGGCACTGAAGCTTTCTTT. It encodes CASSLFKGTEAFF.

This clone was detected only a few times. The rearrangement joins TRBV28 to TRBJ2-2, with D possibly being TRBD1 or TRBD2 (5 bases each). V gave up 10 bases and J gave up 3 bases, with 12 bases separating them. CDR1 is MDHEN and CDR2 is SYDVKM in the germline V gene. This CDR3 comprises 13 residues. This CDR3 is CATTGTHTGELFF. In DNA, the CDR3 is TGTGCCACCACCGGGACCCACACCGGGGAGCTGTTTTTT.

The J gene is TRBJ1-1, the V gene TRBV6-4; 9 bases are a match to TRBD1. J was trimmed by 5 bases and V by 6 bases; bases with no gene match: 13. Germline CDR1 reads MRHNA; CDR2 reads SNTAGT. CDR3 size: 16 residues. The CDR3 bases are TGTGCCAGCAGCCCGACAGGGGGATTTGTAGGGACTGAAGCTTTCTTT. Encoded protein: CASSPTGGFVGTEAFF.

CDR3 nucleotide sequence: TGTGCCAGCAGCTTAACGGGACTAGCGGAATACGAGCAGTACTTC. Residues: CASSLTGLAEYEQYF. The chain joins TRBV7-2 to TRBJ2-7; TRBD2 matches at 11 bases. The V and J ends lost 2 bases and 4 bases, in that order; junction bases with no gene match: 4. This CDR3 spans 15 amino acids. Germline loops: CDR1 SGHTA, CDR2 FQGNSA.

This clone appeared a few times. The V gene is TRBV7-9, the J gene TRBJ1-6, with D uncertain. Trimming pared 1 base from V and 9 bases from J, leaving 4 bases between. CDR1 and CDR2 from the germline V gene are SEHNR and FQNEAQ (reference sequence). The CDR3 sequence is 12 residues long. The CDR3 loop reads CASSLGASPLHF. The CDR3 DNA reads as TGTGCCAGCAGCTTAGGGGCTTCACCCCTCCACTTT.

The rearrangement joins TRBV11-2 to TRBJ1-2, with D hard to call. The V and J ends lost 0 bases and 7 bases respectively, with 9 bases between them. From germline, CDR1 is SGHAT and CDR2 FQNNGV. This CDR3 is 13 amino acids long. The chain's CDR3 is CASSLDAAGGYTF. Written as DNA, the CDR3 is TGTGCCAGCAGCTTAGATGCCGCAGGTGGCTACACCTTC.

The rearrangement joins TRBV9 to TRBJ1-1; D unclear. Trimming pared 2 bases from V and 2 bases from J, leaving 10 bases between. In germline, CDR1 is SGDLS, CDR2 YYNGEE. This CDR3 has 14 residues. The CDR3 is CASSVLTGNTEAFF. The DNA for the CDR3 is TGTGCCAGCAGCGTGTTGACGGGTAACACTGAAGCTTTCTTT.

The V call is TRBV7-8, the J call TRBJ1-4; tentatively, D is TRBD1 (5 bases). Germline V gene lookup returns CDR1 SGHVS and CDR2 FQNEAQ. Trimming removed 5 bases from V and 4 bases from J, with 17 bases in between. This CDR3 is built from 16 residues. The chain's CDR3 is CASSSPRGGDNEKLFF. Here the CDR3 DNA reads TGTGCCAGCAGCAGCCCCCGGGGCGGGGATAATGAAAAACTGTTTTTT.

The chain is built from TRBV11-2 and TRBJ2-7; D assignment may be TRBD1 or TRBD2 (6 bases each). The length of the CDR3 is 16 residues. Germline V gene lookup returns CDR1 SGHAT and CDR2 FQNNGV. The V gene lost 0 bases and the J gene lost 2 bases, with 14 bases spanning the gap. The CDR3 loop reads CASSLDRGLRPYEQYF. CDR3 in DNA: TGTGCCAGCAGCTTAGATCGGGGGCTCCGCCCCTACGAGCAGTACTTC.

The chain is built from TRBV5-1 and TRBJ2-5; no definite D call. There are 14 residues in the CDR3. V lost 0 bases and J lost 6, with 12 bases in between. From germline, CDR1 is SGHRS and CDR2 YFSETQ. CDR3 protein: CASSLASELQTQYF. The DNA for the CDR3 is TGCGCCAGCAGCTTGGCTTCCGAGCTCCAGACCCAGTACTTC. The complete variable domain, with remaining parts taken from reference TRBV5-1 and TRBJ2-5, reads KAGVTQTPRYLIKTRGQQVTLSCSPISGHRSVSWYQQTPGQGLQFLFEYFSETQRNKGNFPGRFSGRQFSNSRSEMNVSTLELGDSALYLCASSLASELQTQYFGPGTRLLVL.

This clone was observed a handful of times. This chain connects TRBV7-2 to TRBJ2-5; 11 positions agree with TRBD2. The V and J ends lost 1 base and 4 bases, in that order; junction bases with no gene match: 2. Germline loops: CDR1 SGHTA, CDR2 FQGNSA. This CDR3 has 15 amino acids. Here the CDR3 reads CASSLVGTSGETQYF. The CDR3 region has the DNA TGTGCCAGCAGCTTAGTAGGGACTAGCGGAGAGACCCAGTACTTC.

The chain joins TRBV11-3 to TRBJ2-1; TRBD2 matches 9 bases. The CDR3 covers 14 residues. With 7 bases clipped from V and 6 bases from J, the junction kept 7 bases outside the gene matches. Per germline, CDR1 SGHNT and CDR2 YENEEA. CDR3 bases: TGTGCCAGCACGAAGGGACTAGCACCCAATGAGCAGTTCTTC. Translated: CASTKGLAPNEQFF.